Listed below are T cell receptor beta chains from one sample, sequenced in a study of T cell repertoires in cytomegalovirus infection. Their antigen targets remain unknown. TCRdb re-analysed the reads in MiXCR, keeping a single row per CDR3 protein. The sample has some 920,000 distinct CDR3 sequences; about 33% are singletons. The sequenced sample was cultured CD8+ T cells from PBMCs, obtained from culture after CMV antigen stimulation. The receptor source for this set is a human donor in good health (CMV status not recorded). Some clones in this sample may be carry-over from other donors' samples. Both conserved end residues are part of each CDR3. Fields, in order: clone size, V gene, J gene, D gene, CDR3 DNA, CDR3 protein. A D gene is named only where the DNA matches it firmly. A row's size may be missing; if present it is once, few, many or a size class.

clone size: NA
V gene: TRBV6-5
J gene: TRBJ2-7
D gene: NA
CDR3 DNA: TGTGCCAGCAGTTTAGACAGGACCTCCTACGAGCAGTACTTC
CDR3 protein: CASSLDRTSYEQYF

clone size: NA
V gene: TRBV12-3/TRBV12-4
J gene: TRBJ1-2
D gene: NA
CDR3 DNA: TGTGCCAGCAGTTTGAACAGGGTCCTCTATGGCTACACCTTC
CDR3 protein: CASSLNRVLYGYTF

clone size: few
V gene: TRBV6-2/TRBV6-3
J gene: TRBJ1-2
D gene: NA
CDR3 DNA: TGTGCCAGCAGCGAGACAGAGAAGCGCTATGGCTACACCTTC
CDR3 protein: CASSETEKRYGYTF

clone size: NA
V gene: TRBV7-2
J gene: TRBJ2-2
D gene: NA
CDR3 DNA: TGTGCCAGCAGCTTTTCGGCAGGGAGGTCGAACACCGGGGAGCTGTTTTTT
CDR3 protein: CASSFSAGRSNTGELFF

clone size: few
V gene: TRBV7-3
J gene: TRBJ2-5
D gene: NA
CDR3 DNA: TGTGCCAGCAGCGCTTTGACTAGCCAAGAGACCCAGTACTTC
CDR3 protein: CASSALTSQETQYF

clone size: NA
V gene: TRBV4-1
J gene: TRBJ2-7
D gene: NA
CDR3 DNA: TGCGCCAGCAGCCAAGCGCACTCCTACGAGCAGTACTTC
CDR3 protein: CASSQAHSYEQYF

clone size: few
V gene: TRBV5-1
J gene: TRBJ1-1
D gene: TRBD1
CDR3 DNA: TGCGCCAGCAGTTTTGGCCCTACCGGTACAGGGGTGGATACTGAAGCTTTCTTT
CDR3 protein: CASSFGPTGTGVDTEAFF

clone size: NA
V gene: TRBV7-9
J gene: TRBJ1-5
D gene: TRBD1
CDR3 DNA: TGTGCCAGCAGCCGGGGACAGGGTGCTAATCAGCCCCAGCATTTT
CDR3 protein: CASSRGQGANQPQHF

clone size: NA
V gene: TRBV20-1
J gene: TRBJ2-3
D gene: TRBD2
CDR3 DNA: TGCAGATCCAGCGGGGGGGTTGTGGATACGCAGTATTTT
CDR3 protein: CRSSGGVVDTQYF

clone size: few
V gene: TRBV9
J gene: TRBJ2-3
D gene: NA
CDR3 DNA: TGTGCCAGCAGCGTTGAAAGGGCAGATACGCAGTATTTT
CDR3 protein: CASSVERADTQYF

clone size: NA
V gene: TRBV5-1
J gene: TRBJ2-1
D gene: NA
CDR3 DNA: TGCGCCAGCAGCTTATTAGCGAGGGGCCCTTACAATGAGCAGTTCTTC
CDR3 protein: CASSLLARGPYNEQFF

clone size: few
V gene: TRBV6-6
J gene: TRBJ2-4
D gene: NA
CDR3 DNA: TGTGCCAGCAGCCTTTTGACATCAGAACAGTACTTC
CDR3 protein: CASSLLTSEQYF

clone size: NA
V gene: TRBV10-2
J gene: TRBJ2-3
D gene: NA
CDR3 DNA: TGCGCCAGCAGTGAGCCCTATAGAATGCGGGGCCCGGGGGCAGATACGCAGTATTTT
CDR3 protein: CASSEPYRMRGPGADTQYF

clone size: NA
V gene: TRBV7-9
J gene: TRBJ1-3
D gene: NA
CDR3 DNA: TGTGCCAGCAGCTTAAGGGACCAGGCATCGGACACCATATATTTT
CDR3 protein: CASSLRDQASDTIYF

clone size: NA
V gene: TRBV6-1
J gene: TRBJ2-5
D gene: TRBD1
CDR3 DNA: TGTGCCAGCAGTAGACGGACAGGGGGACGGGAGACCCAGTACTTC
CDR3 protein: CASSRRTGGRETQYF

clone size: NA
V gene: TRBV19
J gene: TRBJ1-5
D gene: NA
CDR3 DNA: TGTGCCAGCGCGGAATTCAATCAGCCCCAGCATTTT
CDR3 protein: CASAEFNQPQHF

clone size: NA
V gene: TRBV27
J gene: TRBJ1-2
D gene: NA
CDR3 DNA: TGTGCCAGCTTCCAGGGAAACTATGGCTACACCTTC
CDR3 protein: CASFQGNYGYTF

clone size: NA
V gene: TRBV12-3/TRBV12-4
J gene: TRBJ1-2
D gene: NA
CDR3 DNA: TGTGCCAGCAGTCTGACAGAGCTCTATGGCTACACCTTC
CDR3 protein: CASSLTELYGYTF

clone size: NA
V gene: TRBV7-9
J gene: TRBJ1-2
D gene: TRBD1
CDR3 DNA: TGTGCCAGCAGCTTGACAGGGGACGGCTATGGCTACACCTTC
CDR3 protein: CASSLTGDGYGYTF

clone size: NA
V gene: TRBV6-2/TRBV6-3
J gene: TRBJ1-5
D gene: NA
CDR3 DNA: TGTGCCAGCAGTTATCCCCTGGGGGGGGGAAGCAATCAGCCCCAGCATTTT
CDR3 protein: CASSYPLGGGSNQPQHF

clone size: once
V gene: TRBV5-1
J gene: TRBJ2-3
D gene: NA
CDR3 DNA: TGCGCCAGCAGCCATCCTTTGCTAGCGCCAGATACGCAGTATTTT
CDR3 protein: CASSHPLLAPDTQYF

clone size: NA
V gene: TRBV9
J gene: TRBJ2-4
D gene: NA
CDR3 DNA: TGTGCCAGCAGTAGTCATGCGACAGAAAAAAACATTCAGTACTTC
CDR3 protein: CASSSHATEKNIQYF

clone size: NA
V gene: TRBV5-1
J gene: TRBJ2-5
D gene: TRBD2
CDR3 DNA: TGCGCCAGCAGTTTCTTACTAGCGGGGAAAGAGACCCAGTACTTC
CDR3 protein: CASSFLLAGKETQYF

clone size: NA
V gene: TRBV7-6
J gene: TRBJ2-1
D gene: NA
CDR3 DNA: TGTGCCAGCAGCGCGGGATCTATCTCCTACAATGAGCAGTTCTTC
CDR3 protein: CASSAGSISYNEQFF

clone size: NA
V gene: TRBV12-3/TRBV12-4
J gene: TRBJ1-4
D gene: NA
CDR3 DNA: TGTGCCAGCAGAAGAACTGCAACTAATGAAAAACTGTTTTTT
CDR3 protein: CASRRTATNEKLFF

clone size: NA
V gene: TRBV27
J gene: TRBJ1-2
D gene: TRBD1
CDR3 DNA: TGTGCCAGCAGACCGACAGGGGGATTTTATGGCTACACCTTC
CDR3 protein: CASRPTGGFYGYTF

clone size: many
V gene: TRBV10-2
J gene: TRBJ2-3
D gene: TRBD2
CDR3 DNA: TGCGCCAGCAGTTCTAGCGGGGGGCCCACAGATACGCAGTATTTT
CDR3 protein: CASSSSGGPTDTQYF

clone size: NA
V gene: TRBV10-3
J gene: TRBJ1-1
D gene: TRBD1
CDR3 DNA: TGTGCCATCAGCCGTGGTGGGGCTCCGACAGGGCTTAATGAAGCTTTCTTT
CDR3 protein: CAISRGGAPTGLNEAFF

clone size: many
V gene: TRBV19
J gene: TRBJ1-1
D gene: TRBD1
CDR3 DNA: TGTGCCAGTAGTCCTCTAACGACAGGGGACCTCACTGAAGCTTTCTTT
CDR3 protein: CASSPLTTGDLTEAFF